What follows are 5 T cell receptor beta chains derived from one specimen sequenced in a study of T cell clonality in common variable immunodeficiency. The study's findings and limits: In common variable immunodeficiency, TCR beta chains reportedly carried fewer deletions and N-nucleotide insertions.

Clones were read by immunoSEQ multiplex PCR, and TCRdb kept only the in-frame ones, dropping some. The table lists 30,000 to 40,000 clones, no singletons, with around 6.9% in the top ten. Their target antigens are unknown. The sequencing input was peripheral blood mononuclear cells. The receptors here all came from a human donor with common variable immunodeficiency.

In this sample, this clone turned up many times. The CDR3 extends 3 residues past the end of the read, so its final part is completed from the germline J gene. The chain couples TRBV5-1 to TRBJ2-3, with a tentative D call TRBD1 (7 bases). Trimming cost V 7 bases and J 5 bases, with 17 bases left between them. This CDR3 has 14 amino acids. CDR1 is SGHRS, CDR2 YFSETQ, per germline. Partial CDR3 DNA: TGCGCCAGCGTTTCCGCAGGGGGAGGAGATACG. Amino acid sequence: CASVSAGGGDT. From start to end, the CDR3 is CASVSAGGGDTQYF.

Regarding this clone: The sequenced fragment ends 3 residues before the CDR3 boundary, so the rest is inferred from the germline J gene. This chain joins TRBV6-2 or TRBV6-3 and TRBJ2-1; the D is unclear. V lost 2 bases, J lost 7 bases, and 9 bases lay in between. Germline V lookup: CDR1 MNHEY, CDR2 SVGEGT. The CDR3 is 13 residues long. CDR3 DNA (partial): TGTGCCAGCAGTTACGACATAGGTAATGAG. Translation gives CASSYDIGNE. The CDR3 in its entirety is CASSYDIGNEQFF.

This clone has just a few counts. The read terminates 3 residues before the CDR3 end, so the remaining end is supplied by the germline J gene. The J gene is TRBJ1-2, the V gene TRBV18; TRBD1 agrees at 8 bases. The V gene end was trimmed by 3 bases and the J gene end by 4 bases; junction bases not matched to a gene: 7. Germline assignment: CDR1 KGHSH and CDR2 LQKENI. The CDR3 runs to 15 residues. Partial CDR3 DNA: TGTGCCAGCTCACCTCAAGGACAGGGAAGCTATGGC. Translation gives CASSPQGQGSYG. The CDR3 in full is CASSPQGQGSYGYTF.

This clone showed up many times. From the germline J gene comes the end of the CDR3, since the read stops 3 residues before it. The chain recombines TRBV20-1 with TRBJ1-5; 7 nucleotides line up with TRBD1. Unmatched junction bases numbered 15, after V lost 1 base and J lost 6 bases. Looked up from germline, CDR1 is DFQATT and CDR2 is SNEGSKA (reference sequence). This CDR3 has 17 amino acids. The covered CDR3 bases are TGCAGTGCTAGAGGTCTTCTAAACGACAGGGTTGGTCAGCCC. Translating gives CSARGLLNDRVGQP. The entire CDR3 is CSARGLLNDRVGQPQHF.

A note on this clone: The read gets to within 3 residues of the CDR3 end, and the germline J gene fills in the rest. The rearrangement joins TRBV20-1 to TRBJ2-7; TRBD2 matches at 7 bases. Germline trimming cut 3 bases from V and 3 bases from J; bases unmatched to any gene: 8. Germline V CDR1 and CDR2: DFQATT, SNEGSKA (reference sequence). The CDR3 length is 14 residues. The CDR3 bases that were read are TGCAGTGCTAGCTCTGCGGGAGTTAGCTACGAG. Translated, it gives CSASSAGVSYE. The complete CDR3 reads CSASSAGVSYEQYF.